This passage covers 19 T cell receptor beta chains from one sample sequenced in a study of lymphopenia after photon versus proton radiotherapy. Produced via immunoSEQ multiplex PCR; TCRdb's table is partial and in-frame only. There are roughly 30,000 clones in the sample; around 81% occur only once, and approximately 29% lies in the top ten. This specimen was peripheral blood, taken from a patient treated with photon-based radiotherapy. These receptor sequences come from a man aged 45-65 years with gastric cancer.

J is TRBJ1-3 and V is TRBV6-1; no clear D. The CDR3 has 17 amino acids. Trimming cost V 3 bases and J 0 bases, with 15 bases left between them. Germline V gene data show CDR1 as MNHNS and CDR2 as SASEGT. DNA for the CDR3: TGTGCCAGCAGTGAGCGTACTTGGACGAGCTCTGGAAACACCATATATTTT. As protein: CASSERTWTSSGNTIYF.

The chain uses TRBV15 and TRBJ2-1; weak D call: TRBD2 (6 bases). V was shortened by 0 bases and J by 4 bases, with 13 bases between the two germline ends. The length of the CDR3 is 16 residues. Germline V gene sequence: CDR1 LNHNV, CDR2 YYDKDF (reference sequence). Here the CDR3 DNA reads TGTGCCACCAGCAGAGAGTGGGCGGGGCTATACAATGAGCAGTTCTTC. The encoded protein is CATSREWAGLYNEQFF. Variable domain in full (rest from reference TRBV15 and TRBJ2-1): DAMVIQNPRYQVTQFGKPVTLSCSQTLNHNVMYWYQQKSSQAPKLLFHYYDKDFNNEADTPDNFQSRRPNTSFCFLDIRSPGLGDTAMYLCATSREWAGLYNEQFFGPGTRLTVL.

With regard to this clone: A read error may account for a junction end that differs from germline. The chain joins TRBV2 to TRBJ1-6, with TRBD1 identical over 7 bases. Germline values: CDR1 SNHLY, CDR2 FYNNEI. The CDR3 runs 13 residues. CDR3 sequence reads: CASSEGGGSPLHF. The CDR3 region has the DNA TGTGCCAGCAGCGAAGGGGGCGGTTCACCCCTCCACTTT.

The rearrangement uses TRBV30 and TRBJ2-3; a weak D match, TRBD2 (7 bases). Germline V lookup: CDR1 GTSNPN, CDR2 SVGIG (reference sequence). This CDR3 is built from 15 residues. The germline V and J ends were trimmed by 0 bases and 4 bases, with 14 bases remaining between them. DNA of the CDR3: TGTGCCTGGAGTGTGGGGGGGGCCGGGCCAGATACGCAGTATTTT. It is translated as CAWSVGGAGPDTQYF.

Of note for this clone: One end of the junction fails to match germline, which may point to a read error. V and J are TRBV19 and TRBJ2-5; no clear D. The V gene's germline CDR1 is LNHDA and CDR2 SQIVND (reference sequence). This CDR3 spans 11 amino acids. CDR3 DNA sequence: TGTGCCAGTGGTATCGGAGAGACCCAGTACTTC. Translating it yields CASGIGETQYF.

The rearrangement uses TRBV5-4 and TRBJ1-4, with TRBD1 as a possible D gene (5 bases). The V and J ends lost 7 bases and 3 bases respectively, with 22 bases between them. The CDR3 sequence is 17 residues long. Germline assignment: CDR1 SGHNT and CDR2 YYREEE (reference sequence). Here the CDR3 DNA reads TGTGCCAGCGGGGGTCGGGACGGAGGACCTTCTAATGAAAAACTGTTTTTT. This translates into CASGGRDGGPSNEKLFF.

J is TRBJ2-1 and V is TRBV15; D gene unclear. Germline CDR1 reads LNHNV; CDR2 reads YYDKDF (reference sequence). The CDR3 loop spans 13 amino acids. With 0 bases removed from V and 10 bases from J, the gap between germline ends came to 10 bases. The CDR3 region has the DNA TGTGCCACCAGCAGAGATCCAAGTTCCGAGCAGTTCTTC. As protein: CATSRDPSSEQFF. Full variable domain (missing parts from reference TRBV15 and TRBJ2-1): DAMVIQNPRYQVTQFGKPVTLSCSQTLNHNVMYWYQQKSSQAPKLLFHYYDKDFNNEADTPDNFQSRRPNTSFCFLDIRSPGLGDTAMYLCATSRDPSSEQFFGPGTRLTVL.

The chain recombines TRBV7-6 with TRBJ1-6, with TRBD1 matching 8 bases. Germline V gene lookup returns CDR1 SGHVS and CDR2 FNYEAQ. This CDR3 region has 15 residues. V was pared by 5 bases and J by 5 bases, with 5 bases of the junction left unmatched. The CDR3 DNA sequence: TGTGCCAGCAGCCCAAGACAGGGGCATAATTCACCCCTCCACTTT. Amino acid sequence: CASSPRQGHNSPLHF.

The rearrangement uses TRBV5-4 and TRBJ2-5, with a possible D match to TRBD2 (6 bases). This CDR3 region has 13 residues. Per germline, CDR1 SGHNT and CDR2 YYREEE (reference sequence). Trimming removed 4 bases at V and 5 bases at J, with 12 bases between. The CDR3 loop reads CASSPGEAETQYF. In DNA, the CDR3 is TGTGCCAGCAGCCCGGGGGAGGCGGAGACCCAGTACTTC.

This clone was counted once. The V call is TRBV18, the J call TRBJ1-1; TRBD1 matches 8 bases. CDR1 and CDR2 from the germline V gene are KGHSH and LQKENI. This CDR3 contains 18 residues. Germline trimming cut 5 bases from V and 4 bases from J; bases unmatched to any gene: 18. This CDR3 is CASSLRSGTGYPPTEAFF. As DNA, the CDR3 is TGTGCCAGCTCATTACGATCCGGGACAGGTTATCCCCCCACTGAAGCTTTCTTT.

The chain recombines TRBV9 with TRBJ2-1; no clear D. Germline values: CDR1 SGDLS, CDR2 YYNGEE. Trimming removed 0 bases from V and 5 bases from J, with 12 bases in between. The CDR3 covers 15 residues. As DNA, the CDR3 is TGTGCCAGCAGCGTAGACGGGCTATCAAACAATGAGCAGTTCTTC. This sequence encodes CASSVDGLSNNEQFF.

This clone was detected a few times. CDR3 coding DNA: TGCGCCAGCAGCCCGTTGACAGCAGATACGCAGTATTTT. It is translated as CASSPLTADTQYF. J is TRBJ2-3 and V is TRBV5-1, with D perhaps TRBD1 (5 bases). Germline assignment: CDR1 SGHRS and CDR2 YFSETQ. V lost 4 bases, J lost 4 bases, and 10 bases lay in between. This CDR3 spans 13 amino acids.

The chain employs TRBV10-3 and TRBJ2-3; D unresolved. The V end was cut by 4 bases, the J end by 2 bases, with 4 bases between. The CDR3 totals 12 residues. CDR1 is ENHRY and CDR2 is SYGVKD in the germline V gene. This chain's CDR3 is CAISGVTDTQYF. CDR3 DNA: TGTGCCATCAGTGGGGTCACAGATACGCAGTATTTT.

The rearrangement uses TRBV2 and TRBJ2-7; 9 nucleotides align to TRBD2. The germline V gene has CDR1 SNHLY and CDR2 FYNNEI. The CDR3 extends over 14 amino acids. J lost 8 bases, V lost 6 bases, and 11 bases had no gene match. The CDR3 sequence: CASRGDSGGPKQYV. In nucleotides, the CDR3 is TGTGCCAGCAGGGGGGATAGCGGGGGCCCCAAGCAGTACGTC.

The rearrangement links TRBV6-4 to TRBJ2-5; TRBD2 aligns across 9 bases. The J call is in doubt because the DNA end fits TRBJ2-7 better. Germline V gives CDR1 MRHNA, CDR2 SNTAGT. The CDR3 sequence is 16 residues long. CDR3 sequence (DNA): TGTGCCAGCAGTGAAGCCGAACTAGCGGGCAGCTACGAGCAGTACTTC. This gives the protein CASSEAELAGSYEQYF.

V usage is TRBV2 and J usage is TRBJ2-3; D gene uncertain. The germline CDR1 and CDR2 sequences are SNHLY and FYNNEI. V shed 4 bases and J shed 3 bases, with 2 bases lying between them. The CDR3 is 11 residues long. CDR3 protein: CASSVTDTQYF. The CDR3 DNA sequence: TGTGCCAGCAGTGTTACAGATACGCAGTATTTT. The full variable domain, rest sourced from reference TRBV2 and TRBJ2-3, is EPEVTQTPSHQVTQMGQEVILRCVPISNHLYFYWYRQILGQKVEFLVSFYNNEISEKSEIFDDQFSVERPDGSNFTLKIRSTKLEDSAMYFCASSVTDTQYFGPGTRLTVL.

V and J are TRBV30 and TRBJ2-5, with 7 bases fitting TRBD2. The CDR3 is 14 residues long. Germline CDR1 reads GTSNPN; CDR2 reads SVGIG (reference sequence). Trimming at V came to 0 bases and at J to 5 bases, leaving 6 bases not matched to a gene. This chain's CDR3 is CAWSVAGPRETQYF. The CDR3 bases are TGTGCCTGGAGTGTAGCGGGGCCCCGGGAGACCCAGTACTTC.

This rearrangement joins TRBV5-6 to TRBJ1-1; tentatively, D is TRBD1 (6 bases). Trimming stripped 2 bases from V and 1 base from J, with 21 bases between. This CDR3 is 18 amino acids long. Germline V CDR1 and CDR2: SGHDT, YYEEEE. CDR3 protein: CASSFSGQGSVWNTEAFF. The CDR3 region has the DNA TGTGCCAGCAGCTTTTCTGGGCAGGGGTCCGTTTGGAACACTGAAGCTTTCTTT.

The chain couples TRBV5-8 to TRBJ2-4, with 10 bases aligning to TRBD1. CDR1 SGHTS and CDR2 YDEGEE come from the germline V gene. The CDR3 spans 15 residues. The V gene end was trimmed by 3 bases and the J gene end by 8 bases; junction bases not matched to a gene: 8. The CDR3 region is CASSSGQGITDIQYF. CDR3 DNA sequence: TGTGCCAGCAGCTCGGGACAGGGGATTACGGACATTCAGTACTTC.